This T cell receptor beta chain was found in a study of Ad26.COV2.S vaccination and SARS-CoV-2 variants. The study, taken as a whole, reports: Non-spike TCR breadth showed similarity between vaccine and placebo recipients.

The table came from immunoSEQ multiplex PCR; TCRdb's copy has only in-frame clones and leaves some out. The sample shows fewer than 800,000 clones, roughly 90% of them seen only once. Treatment denoted: around 19 received Ad26.COV2.S at low or high dose, single or two shots; 5 received placebo; per-sample allocation not given. The investigators took samples on day 63 after the first vaccine or placebo injection. An Ad26 vector expressing Wuhan-strain SARS-CoV-2 spike constituted the vaccine. About this clone itself: Its antigen is unknown.

Germline V gene lookup returns CDR1 DFQATT and CDR2 SNEGSKA (reference sequence). V lost 3 bases to trimming and J lost 5 bases, with 2 bases between them. This CDR3 contains 10 residues. Sequences were derived from peripheral blood, sampled in a trial of Ad26.COV2.S vaccine versus placebo. This rearrangement joins TRBV20-1 to TRBJ2-1; D is ambiguous. The source of this sequence is a person aged 18-60 years who received the Ad26.COV2.S COVID-19 vaccine or a placebo. CDR3 protein: CSARHNEQFF. CDR3 coding DNA: TGCAGTGCTAGGCACAATGAGCAGTTCTTC.